This T cell receptor beta chain was captured by sequencing in a study of molecular identifiers for immune sequencing clone quantification. Overall study: Within a replicate experiment, RNA obtained from either 20,000 or 100,000 naive CD8 cells was divided into five aliquots, and four of those aliquots were then sequenced. Study results and limitations: Underestimation of highly expanded clone sizes could arise where identical TCR molecules share a barcode. Effector cells kept over 98% of their molecules in clones above 20 RNA copies, while naive cells kept under 1% there.

A CD8+CD4-CCR7+CD45RA+ gate was used to sort naive CD8 T cells. Each CDR3 protein is one row after TCRdb ran MiXCR on the PCR reads. The table records tens of thousands of distinct CDR3 sequences, roughly 23% of them present only once. This clonotype showed up many times. The antigen is not known. Germline assignment: CDR1 SQVTM and CDR2 ANQGSEA. V lost 0 bases to trimming and J lost 5 bases, with 17 bases between them. The CDR3 runs 15 residues. The chain joins TRBV29-1 to TRBJ2-7; D gene uncertain. The source of this sequence is a human donor in good health. Some libraries in this study had Jurkat cell RNA spiked in. Sequencing was done on a sample of naive CD8+ T cells from blood, with Jurkat cell RNA spiked in. Regarding subset: FACS-sorted CD8+CD4-CCR7+CD45RA+ naive T cells. The chain's CDR3 is CSVEDRIGVVNEQYF. The CDR3, as DNA: TGCAGCGTTGAAGATCGCATTGGGGTGGTCAACGAGCAGTACTTC.